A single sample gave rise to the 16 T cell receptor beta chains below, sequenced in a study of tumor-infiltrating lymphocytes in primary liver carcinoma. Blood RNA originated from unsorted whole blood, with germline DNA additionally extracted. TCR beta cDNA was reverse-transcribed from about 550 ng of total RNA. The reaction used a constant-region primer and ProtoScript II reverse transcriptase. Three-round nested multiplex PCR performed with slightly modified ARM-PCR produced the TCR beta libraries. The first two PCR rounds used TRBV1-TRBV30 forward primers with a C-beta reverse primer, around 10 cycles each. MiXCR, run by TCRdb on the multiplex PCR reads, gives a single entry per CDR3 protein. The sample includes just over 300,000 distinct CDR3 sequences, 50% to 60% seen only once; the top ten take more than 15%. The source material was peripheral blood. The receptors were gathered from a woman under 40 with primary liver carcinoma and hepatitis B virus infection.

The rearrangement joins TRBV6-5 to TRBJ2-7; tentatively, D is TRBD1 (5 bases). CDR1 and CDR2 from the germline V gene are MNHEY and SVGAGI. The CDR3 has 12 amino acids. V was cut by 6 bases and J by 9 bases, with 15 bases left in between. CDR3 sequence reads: CASRGSRVGQYF. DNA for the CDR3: TGTGCCAGCAGGGGTTCCAGGGTAGGGCAGTACTTC.

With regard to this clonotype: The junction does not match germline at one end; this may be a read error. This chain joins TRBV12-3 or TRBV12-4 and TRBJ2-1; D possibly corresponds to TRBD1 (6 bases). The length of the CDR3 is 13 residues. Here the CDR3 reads CAISSGTTGEQFF. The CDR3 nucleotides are TGTGCCATCAGTTCGGGGACAACCGGAGAGCAGTTCTTC.

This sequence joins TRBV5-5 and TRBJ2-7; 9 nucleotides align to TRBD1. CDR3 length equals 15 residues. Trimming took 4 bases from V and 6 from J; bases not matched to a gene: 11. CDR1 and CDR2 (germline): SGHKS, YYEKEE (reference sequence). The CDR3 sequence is CASSPSTGGLVEQYF. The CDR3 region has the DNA TGTGCCAGCAGCCCGTCGACAGGGGGGCTCGTCGAGCAGTACTTC.

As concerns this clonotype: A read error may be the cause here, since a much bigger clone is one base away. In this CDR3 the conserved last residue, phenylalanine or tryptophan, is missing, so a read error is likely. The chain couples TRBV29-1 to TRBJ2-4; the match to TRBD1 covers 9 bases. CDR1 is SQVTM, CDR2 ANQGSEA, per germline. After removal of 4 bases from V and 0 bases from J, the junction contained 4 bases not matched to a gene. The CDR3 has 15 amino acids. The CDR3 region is CSVGRTGVAKNIQYL. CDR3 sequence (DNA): TGCAGCGTTGGCAGGACAGGGGTAGCCAAAAACATTCAGTACTTA.

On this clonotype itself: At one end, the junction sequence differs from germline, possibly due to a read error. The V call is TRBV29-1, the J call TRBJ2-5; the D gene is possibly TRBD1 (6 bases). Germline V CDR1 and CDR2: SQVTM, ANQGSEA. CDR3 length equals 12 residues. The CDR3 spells CSAWTDQETQYF. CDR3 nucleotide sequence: TGCAGCGCCTGGACAGACCAAGAGACTCAGTACTTC.

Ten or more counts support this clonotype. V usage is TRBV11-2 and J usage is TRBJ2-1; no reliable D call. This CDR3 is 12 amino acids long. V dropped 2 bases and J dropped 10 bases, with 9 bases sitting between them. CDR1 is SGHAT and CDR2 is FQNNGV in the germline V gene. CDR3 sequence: CASSLNVPEQFF. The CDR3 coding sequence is TGTGCCAGCAGCTTAAACGTCCCCGAGCAGTTCTTC.

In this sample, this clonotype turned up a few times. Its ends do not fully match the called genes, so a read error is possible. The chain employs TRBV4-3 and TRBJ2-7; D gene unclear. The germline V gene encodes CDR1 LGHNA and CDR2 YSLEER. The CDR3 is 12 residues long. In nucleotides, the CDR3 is TGCGCCAGCAGCCCGGGTGGGTACGAGCATTACTTC. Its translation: CASSPGGYEHYF.

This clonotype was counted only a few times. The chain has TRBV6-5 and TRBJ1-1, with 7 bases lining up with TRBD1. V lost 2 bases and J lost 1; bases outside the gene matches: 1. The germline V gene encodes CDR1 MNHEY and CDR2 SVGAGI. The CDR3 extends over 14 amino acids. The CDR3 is CASSYRQGNTEAFF. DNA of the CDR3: TGTGCCAGCAGTTACCGACAGGGGAACACTGAAGCTTTCTTT.

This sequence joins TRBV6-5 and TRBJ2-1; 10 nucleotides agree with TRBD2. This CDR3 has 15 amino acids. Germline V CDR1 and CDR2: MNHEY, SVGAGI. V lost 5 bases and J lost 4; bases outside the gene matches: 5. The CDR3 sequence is CASSVGLAEYNEQFF. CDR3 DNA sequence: TGTGCCAGCAGTGTTGGACTAGCGGAGTACAATGAGCAGTTCTTC.

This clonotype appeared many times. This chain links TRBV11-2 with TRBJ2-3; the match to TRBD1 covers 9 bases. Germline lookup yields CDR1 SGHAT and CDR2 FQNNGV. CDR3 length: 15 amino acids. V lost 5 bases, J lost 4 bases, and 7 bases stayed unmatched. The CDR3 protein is CASSPGQGSADTQYF. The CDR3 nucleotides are TGTGCCAGCAGCCCCGGACAGGGGAGCGCAGATACGCAGTATTTT.

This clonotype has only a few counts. CDR3 amino acids: CASSLSGKELFF. CDR3 bases: TGTGCCAGCAGTCTTAGCGGGAAGGAGCTGTTTTTT. The chain combines TRBV5-4 with TRBJ2-2, with 8 bases aligning to TRBD2. The CDR3 is made up of 12 amino acids. Looked up from germline, CDR1 is SGHNT and CDR2 is YYREEE (reference sequence). V dropped 5 bases and J dropped 10; count of bases not matched to a gene: 4.

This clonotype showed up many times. CDR3 DNA: TGTGCCAGCAGCGTCGGACAGGGGGCAAGGAATGAGCAGTTCTTC. This translates into CASSVGQGARNEQFF. The chain employs TRBV11-3 and TRBJ2-1, with TRBD1 identical over 11 bases. With 5 bases clipped from V and 7 bases from J, the junction kept 7 bases outside the gene matches. This CDR3 spans 15 amino acids. Germline CDR1 SGHNT, CDR2 YENEEA.

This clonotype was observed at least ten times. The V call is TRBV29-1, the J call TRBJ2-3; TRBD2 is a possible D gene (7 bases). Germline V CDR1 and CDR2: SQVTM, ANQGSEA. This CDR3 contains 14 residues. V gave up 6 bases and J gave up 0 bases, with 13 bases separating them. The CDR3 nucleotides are TGCAGCGTGAGGGGGGGTCTAAGCACAGATACGCAGTATTTT. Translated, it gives CSVRGGLSTDTQYF.

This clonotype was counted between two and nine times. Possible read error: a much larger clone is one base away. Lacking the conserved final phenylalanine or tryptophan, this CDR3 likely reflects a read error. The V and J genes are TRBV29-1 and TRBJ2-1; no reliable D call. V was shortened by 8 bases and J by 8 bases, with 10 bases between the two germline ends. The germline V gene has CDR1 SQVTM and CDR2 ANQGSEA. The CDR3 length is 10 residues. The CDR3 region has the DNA TGCAGCTCACTCCAGGATGAGCAGTTCCTC. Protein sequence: CSSLQDEQFL.

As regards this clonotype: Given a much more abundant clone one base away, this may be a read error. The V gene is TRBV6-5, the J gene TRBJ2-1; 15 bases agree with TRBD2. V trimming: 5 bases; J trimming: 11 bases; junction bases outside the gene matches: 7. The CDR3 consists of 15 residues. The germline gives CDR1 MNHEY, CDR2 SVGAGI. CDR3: CASSPSGTSGRQQFF. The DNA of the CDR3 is TGTGCCAGCAGTCCCTCCGGGACTAGCGGGAGGCAGCAGTTCTTC.

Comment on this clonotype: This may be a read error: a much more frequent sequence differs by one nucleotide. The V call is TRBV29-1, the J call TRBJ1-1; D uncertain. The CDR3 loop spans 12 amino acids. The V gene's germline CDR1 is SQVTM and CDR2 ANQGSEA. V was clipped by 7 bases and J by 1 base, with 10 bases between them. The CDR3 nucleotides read TGCAGCGCATCTCGGAGGAACACTGAAGCTTTCTTT. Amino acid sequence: CSASRRNTEAFF. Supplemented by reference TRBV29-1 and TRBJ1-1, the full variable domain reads SAVISQKPSRDICQRGTSLTIQCQVDSQVTMMFWYRQQPGQSLTLIATANQGSEATYESGFVIDKFPISRPNLTFSTLTVSNMSPEDSSIYLCSASRRNTEAFFGQGTRLTVV.